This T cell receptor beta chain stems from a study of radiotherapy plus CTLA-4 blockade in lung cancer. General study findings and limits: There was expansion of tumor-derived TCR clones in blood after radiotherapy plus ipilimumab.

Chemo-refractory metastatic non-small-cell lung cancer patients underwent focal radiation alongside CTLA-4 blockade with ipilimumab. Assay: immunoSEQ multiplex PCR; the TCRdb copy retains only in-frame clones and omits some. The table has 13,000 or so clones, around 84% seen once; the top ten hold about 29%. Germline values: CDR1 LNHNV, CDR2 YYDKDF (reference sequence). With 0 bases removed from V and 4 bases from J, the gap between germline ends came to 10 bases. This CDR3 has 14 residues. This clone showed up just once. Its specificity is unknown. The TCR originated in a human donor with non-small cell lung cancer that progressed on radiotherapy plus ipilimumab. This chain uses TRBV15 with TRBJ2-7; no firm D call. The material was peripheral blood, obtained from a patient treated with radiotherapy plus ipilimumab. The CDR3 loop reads CATSRDSGGYEQYF. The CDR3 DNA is TGTGCCACCAGCAGAGATTCGGGCGGTTACGAGCAGTACTTC.